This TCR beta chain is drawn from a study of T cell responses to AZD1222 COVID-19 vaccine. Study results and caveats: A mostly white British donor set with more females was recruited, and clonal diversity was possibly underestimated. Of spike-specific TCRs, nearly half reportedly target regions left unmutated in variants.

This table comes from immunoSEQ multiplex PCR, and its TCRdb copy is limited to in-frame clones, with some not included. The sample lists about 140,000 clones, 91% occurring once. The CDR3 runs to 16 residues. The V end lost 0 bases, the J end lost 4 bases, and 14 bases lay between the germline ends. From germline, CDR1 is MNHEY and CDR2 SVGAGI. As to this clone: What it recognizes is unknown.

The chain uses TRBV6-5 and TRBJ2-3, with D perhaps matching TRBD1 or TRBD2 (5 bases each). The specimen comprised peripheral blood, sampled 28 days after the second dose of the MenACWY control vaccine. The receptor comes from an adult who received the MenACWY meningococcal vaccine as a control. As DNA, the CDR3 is TGTGCCAGCAGTTACTCTGGGGCAGGGCGGGCAGATACGCAGTATTTT. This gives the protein CASSYSGAGRADTQYF.